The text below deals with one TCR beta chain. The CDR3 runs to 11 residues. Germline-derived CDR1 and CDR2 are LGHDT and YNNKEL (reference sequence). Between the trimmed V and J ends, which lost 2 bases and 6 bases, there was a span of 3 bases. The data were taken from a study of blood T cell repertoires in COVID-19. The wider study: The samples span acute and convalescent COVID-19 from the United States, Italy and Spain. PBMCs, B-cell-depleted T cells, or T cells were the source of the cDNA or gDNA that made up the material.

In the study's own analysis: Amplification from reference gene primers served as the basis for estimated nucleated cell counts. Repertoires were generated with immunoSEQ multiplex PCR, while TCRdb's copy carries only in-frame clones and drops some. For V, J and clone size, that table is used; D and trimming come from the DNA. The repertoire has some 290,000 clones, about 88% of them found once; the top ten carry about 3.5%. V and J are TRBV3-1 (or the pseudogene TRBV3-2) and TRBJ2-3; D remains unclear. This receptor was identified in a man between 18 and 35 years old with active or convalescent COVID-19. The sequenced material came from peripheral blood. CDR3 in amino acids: CASSQTDTQYF. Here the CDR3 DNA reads TGTGCCAGCAGCCAAACTGATACGCAGTATTTT.